This T cell receptor (beta chain) appears in the sequencing data of a study of blood T cell repertoires in COVID-19. Study as a whole: T cells, B-cell-depleted T cells, or PBMCs supplied cDNA or gDNA.

Sequencing used immunoSEQ multiplex PCR; TCRdb keeps in-frame clones, though not all of them. The repertoire holds about 320,000 clones, with 80% to 90% as singletons. Cohorts were determined from participant-reported clinical history. Before being deemed recovered, Cohort 3 donors had two negative PCRs, clearance, or symptom resolution. Trimming removed 4 bases from V and 4 bases from J, with 17 bases in between. The CDR3 consists of 16 residues. Germline V gives CDR1 MGHRA, CDR2 YSYEKL. The sequence was obtained from a man younger than 40 who had recovered from COVID-19. The chain recombines TRBV4-1 with TRBJ2-1; perhaps TRBD1 as D (6 bases). The sample was PBMCs or T cells enriched from blood (not recorded which). CDR3 nucleotide sequence: TGCGCCAGCAGCCGAGGTACAGACAGGACTTACAATGAGCAGTTCTTC. Translating gives CASSRGTDRTYNEQFF.